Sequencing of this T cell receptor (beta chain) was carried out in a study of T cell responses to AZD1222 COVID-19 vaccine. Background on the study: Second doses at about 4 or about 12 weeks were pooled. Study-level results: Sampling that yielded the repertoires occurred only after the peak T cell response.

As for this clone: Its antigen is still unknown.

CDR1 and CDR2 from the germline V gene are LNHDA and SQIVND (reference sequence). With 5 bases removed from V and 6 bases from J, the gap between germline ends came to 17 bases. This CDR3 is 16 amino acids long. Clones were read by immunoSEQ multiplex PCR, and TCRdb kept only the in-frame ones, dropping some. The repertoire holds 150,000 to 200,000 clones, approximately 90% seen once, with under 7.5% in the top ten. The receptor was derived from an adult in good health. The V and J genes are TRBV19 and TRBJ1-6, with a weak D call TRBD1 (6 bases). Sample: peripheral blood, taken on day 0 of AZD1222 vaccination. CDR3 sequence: CASSLSSRGRNSPLHF. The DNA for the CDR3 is TGTGCCAGTAGTCTATCCTCCAGGGGCCGTAATTCACCCCTCCACTTT.